The 16 T cell receptor beta chains below come from one sample, sequenced in a study of shared clonotypes between healthy human individuals. TCRdb's copy holds only in-frame clones and misses some; the assay was immunoSEQ multiplex PCR. Found here are some 2,100,000 clones, approximately 95% of them singletons; the top ten hold 0.1% to 0.15%. The sequenced sample consisted of naive CD4+ T cells sorted from blood. Stated subset: CD45RA+ positively selected. Receptor source: a man aged 18 to 35 in good health.

This clone showed up just a few times. Other DNA sequences of this sample code for an identical CDR3. The rearrangement joins TRBV29-1 to TRBJ1-3; no definite D call. This CDR3 contains 11 residues. Germline values: CDR1 SQVTM, CDR2 ANQGSEA. V lost 4 bases to trimming and J lost 0 bases, with 1 base between them. Written as DNA, the CDR3 is TGCAGCGTTGCCTCTGGAAACACCATATATTTT. Amino acids: CSVASGNTIYF.

V gene TRBV18 combines with J gene TRBJ2-2; 11 bases map to TRBD2. CDR1 is KGHSH, CDR2 LQKENI, per germline. With V trimmed by 3 bases and J by 3 bases, 9 bases remained unmatched. This CDR3 has 18 amino acids. The CDR3 nucleotides read TGTGCCAGCTCACCCCGTCTTCTAGCGGGAGGAGACACCGGGGAGCTGTTTTTT. It specifies CASSPRLLAGGDTGELFF.

The chain carries TRBV5-7 and TRBJ2-7; no clear D. TRBV5-7 falls under the ORF class, with uncertain function. The CDR3 extends over 14 amino acids. The ends were cut back, 5 bases at V and 2 bases at J, with 14 bases in the middle. As DNA, the CDR3 is TGTGCCAGCAGTTGGACCACTAACCCCTACGAGCAGTACTTC. It encodes CASSWTTNPYEQYF.

The count of this clone is one. This chain connects TRBV27 to TRBJ2-7; D assignment may be TRBD1 or TRBD2 (5 bases each). Germline V gives CDR1 MNHEY, CDR2 SMNVEV (reference sequence). Trimming pared 2 bases from V and 1 base from J, leaving 21 bases between. CDR3 length: 18 residues. The CDR3 protein is CASSLKAQTWGKSYEQYF. The CDR3 bases are TGTGCCAGCAGTTTAAAGGCCCAGACTTGGGGGAAATCCTACGAGCAGTACTTC.

The chain couples TRBV7-2 to TRBJ1-5; TRBD1 matches at 7 bases. CDR3 length equals 14 residues. The trim removed 2 bases at V and 7 bases at J, leaving 5 bases unmatched. Germline CDR1 SGHTA, CDR2 FQGNSA. The chain's CDR3 is CASSLRTGPQPQHF. DNA of the CDR3: TGTGCCAGCAGCTTAAGGACAGGCCCCCAGCCCCAGCATTTT. Looking up the rest from reference TRBV7-2 and TRBJ1-5 gives the full variable domain: GAGVSQSPSNKVTEKGKDVELRCDPISGHTALYWYRQSLGQGLEFLIYFQGNSAPDKSGLPSDRFSAERTGGSVSTLTIQRTQQEDSAVYLCASSLRTGPQPQHFGDGTRLSIL.

The CDR3 here is CASTRQGNQPQHF. CDR3 nucleotide sequence: TGTGCCAGCACTCGACAGGGGAATCAGCCCCAGCATTTT. The chain joins TRBV7-2 to TRBJ1-5, with 8 bases fitting TRBD1. Germline V lookup: CDR1 SGHTA, CDR2 FQGNSA. This CDR3 region has 13 residues. Trimming at V came to 7 bases and at J to 4 bases, leaving 3 bases not matched to a gene.

To note about this clone: Other nucleotide sequences in the sample specify the same CDR3. This rearrangement joins TRBV10-3 to TRBJ1-2; no clear D gene. V shed 3 bases and J shed 4 bases, with 3 bases lying between them. The length of the CDR3 is 11 residues. CDR1 is ENHRY, CDR2 SYGVKD, per germline. In nucleotides, the CDR3 is TGTGCCATCAGTGATGGCTATGGCTACACCTTC. It yields the protein CAISDGYGYTF.

V is TRBV10-1 and J is TRBJ2-3; D possibly corresponds to TRBD1 (5 bases). The V and J ends lost 5 bases and 0 bases respectively, with 15 bases between them. This CDR3 contains 16 residues. CDR1 is WNHNN, CDR2 SYGVQD, per germline (reference sequence). The CDR3 reads CASSSAGLTSTDTQYF. DNA for the CDR3: TGCGCCAGCAGTTCAGCAGGGCTAACTAGCACAGATACGCAGTATTTT.

The rearrangement links TRBV6-1 to TRBJ1-5; no clear D gene. The CDR3 has 15 amino acids. Germline lookup yields CDR1 MNHNS and CDR2 SASEGT. V was clipped by 8 bases and J by 0 bases, with 14 bases between them. CDR3 residues: CASSPEPYSNQPQHF. The CDR3 DNA sequence: TGTGCCAGCTCCCCCGAGCCTTATAGCAATCAGCCCCAGCATTTT.

The chain is built from TRBV6-6 and TRBJ1-4, with a tentative D call TRBD1 (5 bases). The CDR3 is made up of 15 amino acids. With 8 bases removed from V and 0 bases from J, the gap between germline ends came to 13 bases. The V gene's germline CDR1 is MNHNY and CDR2 SVGAGI (reference sequence). Here the CDR3 reads CASLPWGATNEKLFF. Here the CDR3 DNA reads TGTGCCAGCCTCCCATGGGGGGCAACTAATGAAAAACTGTTTTTT.

J is TRBJ2-7 and V is TRBV27; 7 nucleotides align to TRBD1. The CDR3 has 13 amino acids. The germline V gene has CDR1 MNHEY and CDR2 SMNVEV (reference sequence). V shed 8 bases, J shed 2 bases, and the junction held 6 bases outside the gene matches. This CDR3 is CASRTGAAYEQYF. Written as DNA, the CDR3 is TGTGCCAGCCGGACAGGAGCAGCCTACGAGCAGTACTTC.

The rearrangement uses TRBV13 and TRBJ2-3; TRBD2 agrees at 7 bases. There are 18 residues in the CDR3. Trimming at V came to 5 bases and at J to 0 bases, leaving 14 bases not matched to a gene. Germline V lookup: CDR1 PRHDT, CDR2 FYEKMQ (reference sequence). The DNA for the CDR3 is TGTGCCAGCAGCAACAGAGCGGGACGCGGGGTTAGCACAGATACGCAGTATTTT. Residues: CASSNRAGRGVSTDTQYF.

This chain links TRBV6-5 with TRBJ2-3; 11 bases match TRBD2. J lost 2 bases, V lost 5 bases, and 3 bases had no gene match. Per germline, CDR1 MNHEY and CDR2 SVGAGI. CDR3 size: 15 residues. In DNA, the CDR3 is TGTGCCAGCAGTACTAGCGGGGGAAACACAGATACGCAGTATTTT. Encoded protein: CASSTSGGNTDTQYF.

This chain links TRBV12-2 with TRBJ2-5; the D segment call TRBD2 is taken from the table without a DNA check. TRBV12-2 is noted as a pseudogene. The CDR3 covers 16 residues. The CDR3 loop reads CASRARAGDGKETQYF. Here the CDR3 DNA reads TGTGCAAGTCGCGCGAGAGCGGGGGACGGGAAAGAGACCCAGTACTTC.

CDR3 sequence reads: CASSPDYDSNQPQHF. The CDR3, as DNA: TGTGCCAGCAGTCCTGACTACGACAGCAATCAGCCCCAGCATTTT. The genes are TRBV6-5 and TRBJ1-5; unclear D gene. Germline values: CDR1 MNHEY, CDR2 SVGAGI. Deletions cut 5 bases from V and 1 base from J, with 12 bases between. There are 15 residues in the CDR3.

The chain uses TRBV7-8 and TRBJ2-3; D gene ambiguous. Trimming removed 7 bases at V and 8 bases at J, with 10 bases between. The CDR3 totals 11 residues. Germline assignment: CDR1 SGHVS and CDR2 FQNEAQ. The CDR3 DNA reads as TGTGCCAGCACCACCGCTGGTACGCAGTATTTT. Translated, it gives CASTTAGTQYF.